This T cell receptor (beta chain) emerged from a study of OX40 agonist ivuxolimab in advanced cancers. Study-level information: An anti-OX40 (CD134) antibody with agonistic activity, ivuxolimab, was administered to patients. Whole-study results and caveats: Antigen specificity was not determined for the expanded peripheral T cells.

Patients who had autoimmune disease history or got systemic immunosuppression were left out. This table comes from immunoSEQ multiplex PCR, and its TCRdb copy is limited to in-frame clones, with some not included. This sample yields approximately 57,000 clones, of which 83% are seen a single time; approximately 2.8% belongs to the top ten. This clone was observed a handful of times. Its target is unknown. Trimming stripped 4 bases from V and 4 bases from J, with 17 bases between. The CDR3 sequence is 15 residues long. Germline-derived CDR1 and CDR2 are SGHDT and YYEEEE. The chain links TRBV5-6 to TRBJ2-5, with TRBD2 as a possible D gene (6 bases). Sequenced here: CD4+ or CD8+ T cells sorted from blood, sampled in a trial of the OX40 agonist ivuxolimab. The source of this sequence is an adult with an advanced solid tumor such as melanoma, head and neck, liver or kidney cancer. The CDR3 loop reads CASSPRGGMGETQYF. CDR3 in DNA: TGTGCCAGCAGCCCTCGGGGCGGGATGGGAGAGACCCAGTACTTC. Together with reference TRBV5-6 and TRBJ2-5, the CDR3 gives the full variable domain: DAGVTQSPTHLIKTRGQQVTLRCSPKSGHDTVSWYQQALGQGPQFIFQYYEEEERQRGNFPDRFSGHQFPNYSSELNVNALLLGDSALYLCASSPRGGMGETQYFGPGTRLLVL.